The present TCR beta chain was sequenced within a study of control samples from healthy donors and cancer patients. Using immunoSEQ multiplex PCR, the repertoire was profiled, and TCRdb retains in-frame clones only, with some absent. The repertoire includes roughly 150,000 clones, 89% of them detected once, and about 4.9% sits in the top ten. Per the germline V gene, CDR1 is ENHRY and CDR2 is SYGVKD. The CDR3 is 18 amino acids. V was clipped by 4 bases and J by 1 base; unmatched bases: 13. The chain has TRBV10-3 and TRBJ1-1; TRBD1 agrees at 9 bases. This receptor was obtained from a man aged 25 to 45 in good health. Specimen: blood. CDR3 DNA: TGTGCCATCAGTGCGGGACAGGGAGGGGGTGAGAGGAACACTGAAGCTTTCTTT. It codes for CAISAGQGGGERNTEAFF.